This T cell receptor (beta chain) was sequenced for a study of T-cell memory formation after mild COVID-19. TCRdb analysed the 5' RACE reads with MiXCR anew, one entry per CDR3 protein. The sample holds approximately 240,000 distinct CDR3 sequences, 16% seen once. The source material was PBMCs or a T cell subset sorted from them (not recorded which). This sequence originates from a man in his late teens or twenties who had mild COVID-19 (a few samples of this study predate the infection). Cell type and time point are not known.

CDR3 residues: CASSRGRDGEGYGYTF. The CDR3 bases are TGTGCCAGCAGTAGGGGTAGGGACGGTGAAGGCTATGGCTACACCTTC. The V and J genes are TRBV28 and TRBJ1-2; the D gene is possibly TRBD1 (5 bases). V was clipped by 5 bases and J by 4 bases, with 20 bases between them. There are 16 residues in the CDR3. In germline, CDR1 is MDHEN, CDR2 SYDVKM.